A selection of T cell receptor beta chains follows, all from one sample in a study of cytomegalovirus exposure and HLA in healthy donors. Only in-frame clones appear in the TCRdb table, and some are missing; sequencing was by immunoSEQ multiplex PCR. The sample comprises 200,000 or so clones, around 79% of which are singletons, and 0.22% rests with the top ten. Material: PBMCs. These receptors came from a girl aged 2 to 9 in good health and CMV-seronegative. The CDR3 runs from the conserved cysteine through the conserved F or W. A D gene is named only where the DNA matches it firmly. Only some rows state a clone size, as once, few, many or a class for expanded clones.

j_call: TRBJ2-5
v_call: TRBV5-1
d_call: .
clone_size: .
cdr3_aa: CASSLGGGTETQYF
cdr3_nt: TGCGCCAGCAGCTTGGGGGGGGGCACGGAGACCCAGTACTTC

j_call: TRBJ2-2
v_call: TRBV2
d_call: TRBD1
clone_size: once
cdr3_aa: CASSLQGAKSTGELFF
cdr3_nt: TGTGCCAGCAGCCTACAGGGGGCTAAGAGCACCGGGGAGCTGTTTTTT

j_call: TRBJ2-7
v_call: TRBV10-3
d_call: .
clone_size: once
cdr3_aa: CAISNSDYYEQYF
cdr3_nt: TGTGCCATCTCGAATAGCGATTACTACGAGCAGTACTTC

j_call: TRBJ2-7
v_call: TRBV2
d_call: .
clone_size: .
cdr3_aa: CASSFAVYEQYF
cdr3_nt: TGTGCCAGCAGTTTTGCAGTCTACGAGCAGTACTTC

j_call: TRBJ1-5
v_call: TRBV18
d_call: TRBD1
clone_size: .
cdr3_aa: CASSSRQGDQPQHF
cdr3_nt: TGTGCCAGCTCATCCCGACAGGGGGATCAGCCCCAGCATTTT

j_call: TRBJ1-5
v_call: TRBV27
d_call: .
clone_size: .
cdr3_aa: CASSPLRGSNQPQHF
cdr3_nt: TGTGCCAGCAGTCCCCTCAGGGGAAGCAATCAGCCCCAGCATTTT

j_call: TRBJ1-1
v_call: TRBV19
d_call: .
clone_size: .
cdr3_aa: CASKLGSPTPEAFF
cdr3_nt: TGTGCCAGCAAGCTAGGATCTCCGACCCCTGAAGCTTTCTTT

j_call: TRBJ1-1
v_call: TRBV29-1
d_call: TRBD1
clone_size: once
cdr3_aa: CSVARTGGAFF
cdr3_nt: TGCAGCGTGGCCCGGACAGGCGGGGCTTTCTTT

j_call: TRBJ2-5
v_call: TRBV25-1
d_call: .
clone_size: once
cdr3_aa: CASSESAVVWYF
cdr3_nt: TGTGCCAGCAGTGAATCTGCGGTAGTTTGGTACTTC

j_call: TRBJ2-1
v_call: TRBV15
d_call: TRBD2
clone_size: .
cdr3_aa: CATSRGTSGKYNEQFF
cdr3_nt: TGTGCCACCAGCAGGGGGACTAGCGGGAAATACAATGAGCAGTTCTTC

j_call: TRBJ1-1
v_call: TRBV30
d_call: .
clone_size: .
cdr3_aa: CAWMEDTEAFF
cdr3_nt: TGTGCCTGGATGGAGGACACTGAAGCTTTCTTT

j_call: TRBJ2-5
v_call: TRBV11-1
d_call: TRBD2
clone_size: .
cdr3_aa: CASSWGTSGSRGETQYF
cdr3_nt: TGTGCCAGCAGCTGGGGGACTAGCGGGAGCCGCGGGGAGACCCAGTACTTC

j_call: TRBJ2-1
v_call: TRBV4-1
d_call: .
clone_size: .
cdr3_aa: CASSQDEEGSSYNEQFF
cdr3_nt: TGCGCCAGCAGCCAAGATGAGGAGGGCTCCTCCTACAATGAGCAGTTCTTC

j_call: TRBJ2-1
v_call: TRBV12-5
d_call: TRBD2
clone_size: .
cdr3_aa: CASGLPAGGKHNEQFF
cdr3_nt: TGTGCTAGTGGTTTGCCAGCGGGAGGGAAACACAATGAGCAGTTCTTC

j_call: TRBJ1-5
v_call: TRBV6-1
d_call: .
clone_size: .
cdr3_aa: CASSETRQFPQHF
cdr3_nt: TGTGCCAGCAGTGAGACACGCCAGTTCCCTCAGCATTTT

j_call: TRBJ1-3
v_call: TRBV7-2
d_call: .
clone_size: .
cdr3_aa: CASSLGLRSSGNTIYF
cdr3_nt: TGTGCCAGCAGCTTAGGTTTACGGAGCTCTGGAAACACCATATATTTT

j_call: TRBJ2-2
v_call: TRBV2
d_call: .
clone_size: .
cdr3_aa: CASSEMGSVGGELFF
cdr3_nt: TGTGCCAGCAGTGAAATGGGGAGTGTCGGCGGGGAGCTGTTTTTT